The 7 T cell receptor beta chains below come from one sample, sequenced in a study of blood T cell repertoires in COVID-19. Measured with immunoSEQ multiplex PCR; TCRdb has only the in-frame clones, and not every one. The sample lists a few hundred thousand clones, nearly 90% occurring once. Specimen: PBMCs or T cells enriched from blood (not recorded which). The receptors shown here come from a woman aged 45-60 years who had been exposed to COVID-19.

This sequence joins TRBV3-1 (or the pseudogene TRBV3-2) and TRBJ1-1; TRBD1 agrees at 10 bases. The CDR3 is made up of 14 amino acids. The V segment lost 4 bases and the J segment 10 bases; nucleotides outside the gene matches: 9. CDR1 LGHDT and CDR2 YNNKEL come from the germline V gene (reference sequence). CDR3 residues: CASSPRGQGVLAFF. The CDR3 DNA reads as TGTGCCAGCAGCCCAAGAGGACAGGGGGTTTTAGCTTTCTTT.

This clone was detected only once. The rearrangement links TRBV27 to TRBJ1-5, with D possibly matching TRBD1 (6 bases). Germline V gives CDR1 MNHEY, CDR2 SMNVEV (reference sequence). The CDR3 has 14 residues. V was shortened by 3 bases and J by 5 bases, with 11 bases between the two germline ends. DNA for the CDR3: TGTGCCAGCAGTTTTCAGGGGTGGGATCAGCCCCAGCATTTT. Encoded protein: CASSFQGWDQPQHF.

The chain links TRBV3-1 (or the pseudogene TRBV3-2) to TRBJ2-1; 10 nucleotides agree with TRBD2. V lost 0 bases and J lost 4; bases outside the gene matches: 3. Looked up from germline, CDR1 is LGHDT and CDR2 is YNNKEL (reference sequence). The CDR3 consists of 16 residues. The CDR3 DNA sequence: TGTGCCAGCAGCCAAGATGGACTAGCGGCATACAATGAGCAGTTCTTC. Its translation is CASSQDGLAAYNEQFF.

This chain joins TRBV5-1 and TRBJ2-6; D gene uncertain. Looked up from germline, CDR1 is SGHRS and CDR2 is YFSETQ. With 0 bases removed from V and 6 bases from J, the gap between germline ends came to 4 bases. The CDR3 covers 13 residues. The CDR3 nucleotides read TGCGCCAGCAGCTTGGGACAGGCCAACGTCCTGACTTTC. Its translation is CASSLGQANVLTF. Together with reference TRBV5-1 and TRBJ2-6, the CDR3 gives the full variable domain: KAGVTQTPRYLIKTRGQQVTLSCSPISGHRSVSWYQQTPGQGLQFLFEYFSETQRNKGNFPGRFSGRQFSNSRSEMNVSTLELGDSALYLCASSLGQANVLTFGAGSRLTVL.

The V gene is TRBV5-8, the J gene TRBJ1-2; no reliable D call. The CDR3 is 14 amino acids. Germline CDR1 SGHTS, CDR2 YDEGEE. The V end was cut by 0 bases, the J end by 3 bases, with 9 bases between. This CDR3 reads CASSLEARDYGYTF. The CDR3 DNA reads TGTGCCAGCAGCTTGGAAGCACGAGACTATGGCTACACCTTC.

The rearrangement links TRBV28 to TRBJ1-5; the match to TRBD1 covers 10 bases. The V gene end was trimmed by 6 bases and the J gene end by 6 bases; junction bases not matched to a gene: 14. The length of the CDR3 is 17 residues. Germline V gives CDR1 MDHEN, CDR2 SYDVKM. The CDR3 reads CASSTSLGTGDSQPQHF. The CDR3, as DNA: TGTGCCAGCAGCACAAGCCTCGGGACAGGGGATAGTCAGCCCCAGCATTTT.

In DNA, the CDR3 is TGTGCCAGCAGCCCGGGGACAGACAATGAGCAGTTCTTC. As protein: CASSPGTDNEQFF. V usage is TRBV7-9 and J usage is TRBJ2-1; 7 nucleotides align to TRBD1. Germline lookup yields CDR1 SEHNR and CDR2 FQNEAQ (reference sequence). The CDR3 has 13 amino acids. After removal of 5 bases from V and 5 bases from J, the junction contained 3 bases not matched to a gene.